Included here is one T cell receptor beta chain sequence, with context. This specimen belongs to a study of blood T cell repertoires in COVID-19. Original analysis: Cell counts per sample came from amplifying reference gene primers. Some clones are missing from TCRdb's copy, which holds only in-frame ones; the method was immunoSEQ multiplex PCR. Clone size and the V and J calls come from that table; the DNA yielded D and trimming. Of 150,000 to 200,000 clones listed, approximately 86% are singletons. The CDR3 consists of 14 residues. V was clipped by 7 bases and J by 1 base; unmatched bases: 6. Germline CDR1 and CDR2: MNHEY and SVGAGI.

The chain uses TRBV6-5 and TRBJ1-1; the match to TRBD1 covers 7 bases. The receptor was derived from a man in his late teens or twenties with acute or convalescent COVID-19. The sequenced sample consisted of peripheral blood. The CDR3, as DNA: TGTGCCAGCACCCAGACAGGGCCGAACACTGAAGCTTTCTTT. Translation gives CASTQTGPNTEAFF.